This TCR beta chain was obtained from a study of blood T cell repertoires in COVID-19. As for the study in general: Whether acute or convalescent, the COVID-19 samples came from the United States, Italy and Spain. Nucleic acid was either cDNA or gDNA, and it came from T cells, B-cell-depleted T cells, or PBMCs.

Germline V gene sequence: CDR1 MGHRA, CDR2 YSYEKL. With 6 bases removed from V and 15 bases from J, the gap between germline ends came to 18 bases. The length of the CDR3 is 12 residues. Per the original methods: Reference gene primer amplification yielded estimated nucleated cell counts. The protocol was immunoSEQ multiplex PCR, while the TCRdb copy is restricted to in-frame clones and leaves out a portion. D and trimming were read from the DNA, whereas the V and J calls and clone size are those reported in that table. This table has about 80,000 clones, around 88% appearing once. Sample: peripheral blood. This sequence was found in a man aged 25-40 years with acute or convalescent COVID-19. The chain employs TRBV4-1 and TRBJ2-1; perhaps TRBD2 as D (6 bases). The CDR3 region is CASSKTSMVRFF. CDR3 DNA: TGCGCCAGCAGTAAGACTAGTATGGTTAGGTTCTTC.